This T cell receptor beta chain was sequenced in a study of OX40 agonist ivuxolimab in advanced cancers. The assay was immunoSEQ multiplex PCR, and TCRdb's table has in-frame clones only and misses some. The sample has 65,000 to 95,000 clones; roughly 80% are singletons. Baseline, cycle 4 day 1, and cycle 7 day 1 were the blood sampling points. Germline values: CDR1 MNHEY, CDR2 SVGAGI. The CDR3 totals 16 residues. Deletions cut 0 bases from V and 4 bases from J, with 16 bases between. This clone showed up just a few times. Its antigen is as yet unknown. Study results and caveats: With doses of 0.1-3.0 mg/kg, partial responders showed among the lowest clonal expansion. By week 6 at 0.1 to 3.0 mg/kg, blood CD4+ and CD8+ T cells had expanded clonally. Expanded clones were, on average, more numerous in CD8+ T cells than in CD4+.

The rearrangement uses TRBV6-5 and TRBJ2-7, with D perhaps given as TRBD1 or TRBD2 (5 bases each). Material: CD4+ or CD8+ T cells sorted from blood, obtained in a trial of the OX40 agonist ivuxolimab. The source is an adult with an advanced solid tumor such as melanoma, head and neck, liver or kidney cancer. The CDR3 DNA sequence: TGTGCCAGCAGTTACTCGGGTAGAGGGGCTCAATACGAGCAGTACTTC. It is translated as CASSYSGRGAQYEQYF.